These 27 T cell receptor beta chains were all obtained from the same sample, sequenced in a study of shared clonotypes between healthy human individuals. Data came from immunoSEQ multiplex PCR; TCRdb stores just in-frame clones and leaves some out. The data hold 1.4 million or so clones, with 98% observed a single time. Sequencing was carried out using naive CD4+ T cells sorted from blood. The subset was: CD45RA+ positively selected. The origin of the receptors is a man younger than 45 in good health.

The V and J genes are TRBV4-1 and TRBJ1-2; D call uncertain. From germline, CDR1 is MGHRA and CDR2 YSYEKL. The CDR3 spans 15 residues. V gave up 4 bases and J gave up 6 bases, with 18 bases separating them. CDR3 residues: CASSPEGWTSDGYTF. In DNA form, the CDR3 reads TGCGCCAGCAGCCCTGAGGGTTGGACCTCGGATGGCTACACCTTC.

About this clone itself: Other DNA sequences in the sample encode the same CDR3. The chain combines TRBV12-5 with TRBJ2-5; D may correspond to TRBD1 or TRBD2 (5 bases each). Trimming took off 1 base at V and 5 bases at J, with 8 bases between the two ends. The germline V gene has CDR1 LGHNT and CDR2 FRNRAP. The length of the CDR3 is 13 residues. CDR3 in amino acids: CASGLGREETQYF. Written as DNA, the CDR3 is TGTGCTAGTGGTTTGGGCAGGGAGGAGACCCAGTACTTC.

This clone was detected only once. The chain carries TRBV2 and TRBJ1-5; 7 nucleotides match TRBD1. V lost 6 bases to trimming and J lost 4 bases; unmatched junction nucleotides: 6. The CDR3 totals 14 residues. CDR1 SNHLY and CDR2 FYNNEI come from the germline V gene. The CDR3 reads CASRGGTENQPQHF. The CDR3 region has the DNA TGTGCCAGCAGGGGAGGGACAGAGAATCAGCCCCAGCATTTT.

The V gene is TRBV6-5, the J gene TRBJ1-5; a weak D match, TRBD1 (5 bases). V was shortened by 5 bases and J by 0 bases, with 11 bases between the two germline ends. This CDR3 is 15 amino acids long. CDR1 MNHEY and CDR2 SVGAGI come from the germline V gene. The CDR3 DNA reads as TGTGCCAGCAGTCATGGGGGATTTAGCAATCAGCCCCAGCATTTT. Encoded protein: CASSHGGFSNQPQHF.

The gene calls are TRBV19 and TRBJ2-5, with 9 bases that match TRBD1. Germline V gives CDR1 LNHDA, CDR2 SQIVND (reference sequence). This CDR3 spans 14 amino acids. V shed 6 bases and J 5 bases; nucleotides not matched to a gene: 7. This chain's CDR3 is CASSQTGGSETQYF. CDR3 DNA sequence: TGTGCCAGTAGCCAGACAGGGGGGAGTGAGACCCAGTACTTC.

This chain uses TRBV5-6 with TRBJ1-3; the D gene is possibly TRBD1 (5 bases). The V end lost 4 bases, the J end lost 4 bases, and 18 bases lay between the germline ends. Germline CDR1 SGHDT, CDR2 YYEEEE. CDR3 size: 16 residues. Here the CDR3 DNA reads TGTGCCAGCAGCGCCGTGACACAGGCACCGGGAAACACCATATATTTT. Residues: CASSAVTQAPGNTIYF. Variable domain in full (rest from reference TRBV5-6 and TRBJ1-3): DAGVTQSPTHLIKTRGQQVTLRCSPKSGHDTVSWYQQALGQGPQFIFQYYEEEERQRGNFPDRFSGHQFPNYSSELNVNALLLGDSALYLCASSAVTQAPGNTIYFGEGSWLTVV.

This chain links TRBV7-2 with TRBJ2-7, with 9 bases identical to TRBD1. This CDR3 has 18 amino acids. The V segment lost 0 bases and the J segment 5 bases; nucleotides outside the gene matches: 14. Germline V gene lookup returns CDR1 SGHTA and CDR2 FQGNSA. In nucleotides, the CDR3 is TGTGCCAGCAGCTTAGCCCGGACAGGGGCCACCAGCTTGCACGAGCAGTACTTC. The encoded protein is CASSLARTGATSLHEQYF. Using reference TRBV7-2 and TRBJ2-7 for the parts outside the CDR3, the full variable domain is GAGVSQSPSNKVTEKGKDVELRCDPISGHTALYWYRQSLGQGLEFLIYFQGNSAPDKSGLPSDRFSAERTGGSVSTLTIQRTQQEDSAVYLCASSLARTGATSLHEQYFGPGTRLTVT.

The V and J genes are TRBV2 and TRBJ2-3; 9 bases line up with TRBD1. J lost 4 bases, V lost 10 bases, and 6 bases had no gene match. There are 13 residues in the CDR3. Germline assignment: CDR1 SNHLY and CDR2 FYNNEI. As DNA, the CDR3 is TGTGCCACCGGGACAGGGCTCCCAGATACGCAGTATTTT. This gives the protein CATGTGLPDTQYF.

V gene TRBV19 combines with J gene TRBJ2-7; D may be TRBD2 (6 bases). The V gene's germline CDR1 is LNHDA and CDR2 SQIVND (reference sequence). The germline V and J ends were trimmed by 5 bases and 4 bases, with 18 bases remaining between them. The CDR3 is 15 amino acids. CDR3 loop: CASSFRDSGGYEQYF. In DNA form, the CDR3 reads TGTGCCAGTAGTTTCCGGGACTCCGGAGGGTACGAGCAGTACTTC. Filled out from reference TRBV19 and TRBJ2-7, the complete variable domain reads DGGITQSPKYLFRKEGQNVTLSCEQNLNHDAMYWYRQDPGQGLRLIYYSQIVNDFQKGDIAEGYSVSREKKESFPLTVTSAQKNPTAFYLCASSFRDSGGYEQYFGPGTRLTVT.

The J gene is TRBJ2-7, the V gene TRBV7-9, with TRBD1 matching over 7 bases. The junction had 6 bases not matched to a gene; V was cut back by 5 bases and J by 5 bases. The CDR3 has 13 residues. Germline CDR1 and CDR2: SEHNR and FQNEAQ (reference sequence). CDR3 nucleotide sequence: TGTGCCAGCAGCCCTGGGACAGCCAACGAGCAGTACTTC. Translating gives CASSPGTANEQYF.

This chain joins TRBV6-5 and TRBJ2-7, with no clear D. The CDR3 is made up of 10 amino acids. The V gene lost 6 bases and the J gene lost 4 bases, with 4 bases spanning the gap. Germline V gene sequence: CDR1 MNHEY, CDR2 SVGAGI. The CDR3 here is CASRYYEQYF. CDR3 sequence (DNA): TGTGCCAGCAGATATTACGAGCAGTACTTC.

The CDR3 region is CASSFIGLAGGGEQFF. The CDR3 DNA is TGTGCCAGCAGTTTCATTGGTCTAGCGGGAGGTGGTGAGCAGTTCTTC. V gene TRBV28 combines with J gene TRBJ2-1, with TRBD2 identical over 11 bases. The length of the CDR3 is 16 residues. The germline gives CDR1 MDHEN, CDR2 SYDVKM. V lost 3 bases to trimming and J lost 9 bases; unmatched junction nucleotides: 10.

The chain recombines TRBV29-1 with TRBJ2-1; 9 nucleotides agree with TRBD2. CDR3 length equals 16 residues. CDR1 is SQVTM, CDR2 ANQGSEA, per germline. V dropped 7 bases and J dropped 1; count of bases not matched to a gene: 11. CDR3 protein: CSGISHSGRSYNEQFF. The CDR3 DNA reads TGCAGCGGCATTTCCCATAGCGGGAGATCCTACAATGAGCAGTTCTTC.

The CDR3 DNA reads as TGTGCCAGCAGTAAGGACCGCGTCGTGCACGAGCAGTACTTC. It codes for CASSKDRVVHEQYF. This chain uses TRBV28 with TRBJ2-7; D gene unclear. The germline V and J ends were trimmed by 5 bases and 5 bases, with 16 bases remaining between them. Germline V lookup: CDR1 MDHEN, CDR2 SYDVKM. The CDR3 spans 14 residues.

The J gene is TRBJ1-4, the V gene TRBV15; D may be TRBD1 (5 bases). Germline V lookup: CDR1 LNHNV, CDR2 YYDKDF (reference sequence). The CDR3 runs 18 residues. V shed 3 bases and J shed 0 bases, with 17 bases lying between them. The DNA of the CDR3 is TGTGCCACCAGCAGCTCCCCTCCTGACAGAACAACTAATGAAAAACTGTTTTTT. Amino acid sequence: CATSSSPPDRTTNEKLFF.

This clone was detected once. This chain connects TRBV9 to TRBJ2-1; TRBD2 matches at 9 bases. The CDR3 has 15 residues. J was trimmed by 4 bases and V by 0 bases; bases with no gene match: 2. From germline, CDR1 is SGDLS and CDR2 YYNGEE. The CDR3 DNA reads TGTGCCAGCAGCGTAGGGACTAGCGTATACAATGAGCAGTTCTTC. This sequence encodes CASSVGTSVYNEQFF.

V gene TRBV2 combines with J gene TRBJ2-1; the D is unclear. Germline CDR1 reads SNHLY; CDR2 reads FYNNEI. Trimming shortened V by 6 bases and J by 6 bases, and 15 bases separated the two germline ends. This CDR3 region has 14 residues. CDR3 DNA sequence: TGTGCCAGCAGCTACGGCGGCACCATCAATGAGCAGTTCTTC. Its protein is CASSYGGTINEQFF.

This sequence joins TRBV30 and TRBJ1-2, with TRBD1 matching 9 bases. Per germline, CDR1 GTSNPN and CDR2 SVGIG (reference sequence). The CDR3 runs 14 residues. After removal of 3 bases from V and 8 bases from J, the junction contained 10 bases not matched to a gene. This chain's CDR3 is CAWRPTGGRGGYTF. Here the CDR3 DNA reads TGTGCCTGGAGGCCGACAGGGGGACGTGGAGGCTACACCTTC.

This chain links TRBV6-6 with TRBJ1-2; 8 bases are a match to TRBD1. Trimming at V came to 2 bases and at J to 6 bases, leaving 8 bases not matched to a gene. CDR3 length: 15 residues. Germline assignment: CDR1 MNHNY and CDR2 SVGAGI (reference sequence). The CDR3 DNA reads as TGTGCCAGCAGTTACCTACCGACAGGGGAGGATGGCTACACCTTC. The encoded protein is CASSYLPTGEDGYTF.

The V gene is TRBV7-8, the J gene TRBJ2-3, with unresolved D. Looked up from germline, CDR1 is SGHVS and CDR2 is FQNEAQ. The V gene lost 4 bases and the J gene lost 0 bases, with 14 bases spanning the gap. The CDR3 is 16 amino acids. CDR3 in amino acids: CASSSTESSSTDTQYF. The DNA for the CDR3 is TGTGCCAGCAGCTCAACAGAGAGCTCTAGCACAGATACGCAGTATTTT.

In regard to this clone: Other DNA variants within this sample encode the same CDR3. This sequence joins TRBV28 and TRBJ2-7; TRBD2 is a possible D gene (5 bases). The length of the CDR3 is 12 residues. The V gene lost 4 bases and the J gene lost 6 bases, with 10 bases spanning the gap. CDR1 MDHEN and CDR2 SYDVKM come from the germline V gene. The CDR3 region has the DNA TGTGCCAGCAGTTCGGGGTTGGGCGAGCAGTACTTC. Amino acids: CASSSGLGEQYF.

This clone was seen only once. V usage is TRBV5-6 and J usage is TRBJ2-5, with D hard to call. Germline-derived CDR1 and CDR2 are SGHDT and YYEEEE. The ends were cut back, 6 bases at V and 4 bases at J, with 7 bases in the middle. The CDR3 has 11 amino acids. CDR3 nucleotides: TGTGCCAGCACCCACCGAGAGACCCAGTACTTC. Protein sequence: CASTHRETQYF.

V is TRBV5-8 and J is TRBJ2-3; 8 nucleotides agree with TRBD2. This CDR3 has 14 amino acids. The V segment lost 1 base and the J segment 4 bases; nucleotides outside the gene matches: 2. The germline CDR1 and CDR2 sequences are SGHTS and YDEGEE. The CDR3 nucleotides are TGTGCCAGCAGCTTGTTGCGGGGGGCAGATACGCAGTATTTT. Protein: CASSLLRGADTQYF.

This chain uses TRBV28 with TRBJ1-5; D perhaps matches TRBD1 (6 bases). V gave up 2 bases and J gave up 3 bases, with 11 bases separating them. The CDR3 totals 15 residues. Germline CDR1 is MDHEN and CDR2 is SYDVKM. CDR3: CASSLVYRVNQPQHF. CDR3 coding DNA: TGTGCCAGCAGTTTAGTCTACAGGGTCAATCAGCCCCAGCATTTT.

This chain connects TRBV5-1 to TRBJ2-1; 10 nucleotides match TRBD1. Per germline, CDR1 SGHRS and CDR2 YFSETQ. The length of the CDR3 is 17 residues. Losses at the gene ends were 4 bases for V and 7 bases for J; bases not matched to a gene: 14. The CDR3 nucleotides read TGCGCCAGCAGCCGAAACCTGGGACAGGGGATGGGGAATGAGCAGTTCTTC. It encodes CASSRNLGQGMGNEQFF.

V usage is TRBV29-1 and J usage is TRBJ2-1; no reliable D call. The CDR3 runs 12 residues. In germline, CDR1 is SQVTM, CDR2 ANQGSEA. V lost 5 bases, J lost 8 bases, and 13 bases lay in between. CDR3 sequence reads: CSVSPQLHEQFF. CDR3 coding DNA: TGCAGCGTTTCCCCCCAGCTCCATGAGCAGTTCTTC.

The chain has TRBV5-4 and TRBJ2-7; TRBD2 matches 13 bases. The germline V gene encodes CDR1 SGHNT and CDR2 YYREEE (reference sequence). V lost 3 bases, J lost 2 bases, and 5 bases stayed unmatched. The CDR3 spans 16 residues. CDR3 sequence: CASSYTGTSGTYEQYF. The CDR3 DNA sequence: TGTGCCAGCAGCTATACCGGGACTAGCGGGACCTACGAGCAGTACTTC.